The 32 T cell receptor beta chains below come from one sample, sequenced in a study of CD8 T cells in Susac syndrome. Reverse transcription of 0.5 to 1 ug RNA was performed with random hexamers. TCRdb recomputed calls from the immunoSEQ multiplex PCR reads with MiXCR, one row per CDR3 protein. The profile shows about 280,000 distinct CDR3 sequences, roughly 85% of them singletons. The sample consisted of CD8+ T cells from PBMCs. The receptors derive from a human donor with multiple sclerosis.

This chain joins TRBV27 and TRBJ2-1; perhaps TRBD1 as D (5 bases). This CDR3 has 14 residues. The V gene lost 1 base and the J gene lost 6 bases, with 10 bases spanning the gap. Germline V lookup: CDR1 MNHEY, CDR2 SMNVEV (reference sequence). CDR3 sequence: CASSLWGNRNEQFF. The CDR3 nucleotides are TGTGCCAGCAGTTTATGGGGCAATCGCAATGAGCAGTTCTTC.

The chain's CDR3 is CASSIIAGTYNEQFF. The CDR3 bases are TGTGCCAGCAGTATCATAGCCGGAACCTACAATGAGCAGTTCTTC. The V and J genes are TRBV27 and TRBJ2-1; D gene unclear. CDR3 length: 15 residues. The V gene lost 5 bases and the J gene lost 2 bases, with 13 bases spanning the gap. CDR1 MNHEY and CDR2 SMNVEV come from the germline V gene (reference sequence).

DNA for the CDR3: TGTGCCAGCAGTTTACCGGGACTCACTGAAGCTTTCTTT. Translating gives CASSLPGLTEAFF. The chain is built from TRBV27 and TRBJ1-1, with a possible D match to TRBD1 (5 bases). The CDR3 length is 13 residues. CDR1 MNHEY and CDR2 SMNVEV come from the germline V gene (reference sequence). The V gene lost 2 bases and the J gene lost 4 bases, with 8 bases spanning the gap.

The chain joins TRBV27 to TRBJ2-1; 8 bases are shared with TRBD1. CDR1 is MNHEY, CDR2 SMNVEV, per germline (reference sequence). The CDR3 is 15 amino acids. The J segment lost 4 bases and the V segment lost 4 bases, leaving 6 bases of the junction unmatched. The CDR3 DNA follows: TGTGCCAGCAGTTCCCCCGGGACAGGATACAATGAGCAGTTCTTC. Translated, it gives CASSSPGTGYNEQFF.

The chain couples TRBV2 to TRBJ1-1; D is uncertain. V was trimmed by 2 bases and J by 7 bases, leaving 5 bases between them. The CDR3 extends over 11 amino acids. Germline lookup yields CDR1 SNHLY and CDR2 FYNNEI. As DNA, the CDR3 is TGTGCCAGCAGTGAAAAGATTGAAGCTTTCTTT. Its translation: CASSEKIEAFF.

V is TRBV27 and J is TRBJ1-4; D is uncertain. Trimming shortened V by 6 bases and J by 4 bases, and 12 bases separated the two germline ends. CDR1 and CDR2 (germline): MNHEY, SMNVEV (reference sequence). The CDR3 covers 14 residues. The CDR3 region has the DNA TGTGCCAGCAGGCCCGACATGCTTAATGAAAAACTGTTTTTT. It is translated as CASRPDMLNEKLFF.

The CDR3 reads CASNDKGGYGQPQHF. The DNA for the CDR3 is TGTGCCAGCAACGACAAGGGCGGTTATGGCCAGCCCCAGCATTTT. The chain joins TRBV28 to TRBJ1-5; D remains unclear. This CDR3 is 15 amino acids long. Looked up from germline, CDR1 is MDHEN and CDR2 is SYDVKM. Trimming removed 7 bases from V and 7 bases from J, with 20 bases in between.

CDR3 amino acids: CASSETPISQYF. The CDR3 DNA is TGTGCCAGCAGTGAAACCCCTATATCACAGTACTTC. V gene TRBV2 combines with J gene TRBJ2-5; no definite D call. Germline values: CDR1 SNHLY, CDR2 FYNNEI. This CDR3 is 12 amino acids long. Trimming shortened V by 2 bases and J by 11 bases, and 12 bases separated the two germline ends.

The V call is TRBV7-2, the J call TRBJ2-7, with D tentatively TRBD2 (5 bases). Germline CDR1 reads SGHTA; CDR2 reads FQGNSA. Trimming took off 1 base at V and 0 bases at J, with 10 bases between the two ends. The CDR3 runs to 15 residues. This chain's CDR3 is CASSLELSASYEQYF. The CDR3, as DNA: TGTGCCAGCAGCTTAGAGCTTAGCGCCTCCTACGAGCAGTACTTC.

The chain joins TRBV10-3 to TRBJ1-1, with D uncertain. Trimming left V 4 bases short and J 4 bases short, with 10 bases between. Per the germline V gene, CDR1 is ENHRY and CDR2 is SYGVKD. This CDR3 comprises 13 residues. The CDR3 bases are TGTGCCATCAGTGTCAAGGGAGCCACTGAAGCTTTCTTT. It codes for CAISVKGATEAFF.

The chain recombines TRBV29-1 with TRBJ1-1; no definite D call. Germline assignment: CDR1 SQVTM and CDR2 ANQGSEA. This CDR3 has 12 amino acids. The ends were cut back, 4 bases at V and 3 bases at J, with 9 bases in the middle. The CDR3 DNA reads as TGCAGCGTTGTTGTAGCGGACACTGAAGCTTTCTTT. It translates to CSVVVADTEAFF.

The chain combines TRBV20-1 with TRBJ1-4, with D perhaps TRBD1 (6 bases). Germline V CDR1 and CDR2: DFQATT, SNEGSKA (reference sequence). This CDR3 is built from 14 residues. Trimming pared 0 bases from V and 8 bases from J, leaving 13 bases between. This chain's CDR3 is CSARERAGEEKLFF. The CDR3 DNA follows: TGCAGTGCTAGAGAGAGGGCAGGGGAGGAAAAACTGTTTTTT.

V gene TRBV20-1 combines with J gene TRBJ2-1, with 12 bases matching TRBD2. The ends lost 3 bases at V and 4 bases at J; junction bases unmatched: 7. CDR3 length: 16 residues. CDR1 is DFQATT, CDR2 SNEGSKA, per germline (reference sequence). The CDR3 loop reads CSARAGLAGRYNEQFF. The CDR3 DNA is TGCAGTGCTAGGGCAGGACTAGCGGGACGTTACAATGAGCAGTTCTTC.

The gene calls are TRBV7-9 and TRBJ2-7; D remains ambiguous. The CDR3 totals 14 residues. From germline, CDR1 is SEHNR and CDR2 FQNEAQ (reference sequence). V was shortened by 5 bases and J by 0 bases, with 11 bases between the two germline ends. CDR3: CASSADKSSYEQYF. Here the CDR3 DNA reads TGTGCCAGCAGCGCAGACAAGAGCTCCTACGAGCAGTACTTC.

CDR3 nucleotides: TGTGCCAGCAAGGGGTATGAGCAGTTCTTC. It codes for CASKGYEQFF. The V and J genes are TRBV2 and TRBJ2-1; perhaps TRBD1 as D (5 bases). V dropped 7 bases and J dropped 8 bases, with 6 bases sitting between them. Germline V gene lookup returns CDR1 SNHLY and CDR2 FYNNEI. The CDR3 is 10 amino acids.

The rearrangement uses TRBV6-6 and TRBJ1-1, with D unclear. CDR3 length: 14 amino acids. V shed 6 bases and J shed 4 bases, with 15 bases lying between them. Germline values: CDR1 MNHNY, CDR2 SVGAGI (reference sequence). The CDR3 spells CASRHKGGSTEAFF. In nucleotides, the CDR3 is TGTGCCAGCAGACACAAGGGAGGAAGCACTGAAGCTTTCTTT.

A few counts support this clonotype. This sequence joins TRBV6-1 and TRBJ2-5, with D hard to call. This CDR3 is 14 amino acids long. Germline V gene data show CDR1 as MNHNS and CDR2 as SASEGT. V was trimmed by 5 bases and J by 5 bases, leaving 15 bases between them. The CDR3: CASSWSRARETQYF. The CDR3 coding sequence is TGTGCCAGCAGTTGGTCCCGGGCTCGGGAGACCCAGTACTTC.

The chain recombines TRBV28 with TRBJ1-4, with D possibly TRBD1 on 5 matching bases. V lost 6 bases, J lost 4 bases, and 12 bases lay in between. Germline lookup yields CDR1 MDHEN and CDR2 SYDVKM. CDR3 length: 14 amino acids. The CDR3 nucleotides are TGTGCCAGCAGCCTCGAGACAGTTAATGAAAAACTGTTTTTT. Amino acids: CASSLETVNEKLFF.

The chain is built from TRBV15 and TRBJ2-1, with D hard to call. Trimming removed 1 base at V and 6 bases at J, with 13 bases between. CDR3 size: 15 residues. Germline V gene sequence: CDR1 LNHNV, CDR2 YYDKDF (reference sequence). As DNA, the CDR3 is TGTGCCACCAGCAGAGGGTGGGCTAACCCCAATGAGCAGTTCTTC. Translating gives CATSRGWANPNEQFF.

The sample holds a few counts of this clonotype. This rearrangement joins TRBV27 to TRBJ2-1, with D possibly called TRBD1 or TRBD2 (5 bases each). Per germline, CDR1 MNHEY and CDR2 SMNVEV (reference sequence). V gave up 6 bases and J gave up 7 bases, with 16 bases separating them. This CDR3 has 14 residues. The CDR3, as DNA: TGTGCCAGCAGCTCCTTGAGGGGCTTAAATGAGCAGTTCTTC. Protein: CASSSLRGLNEQFF.

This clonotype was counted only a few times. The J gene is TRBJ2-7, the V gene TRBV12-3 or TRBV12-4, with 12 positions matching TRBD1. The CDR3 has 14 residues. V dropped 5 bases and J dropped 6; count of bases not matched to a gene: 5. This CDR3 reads CASSPGTGGIEQYF. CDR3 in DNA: TGTGCCAGCAGTCCTGGGACAGGGGGCATCGAGCAGTACTTC.

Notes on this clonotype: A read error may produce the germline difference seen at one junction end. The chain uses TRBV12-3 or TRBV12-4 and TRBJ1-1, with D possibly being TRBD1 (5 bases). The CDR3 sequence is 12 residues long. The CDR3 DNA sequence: TGTGCCGGCAGCCCCAGGGTGGTTGAAGCTTTCTTT. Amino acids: CAGSPRVVEAFF.

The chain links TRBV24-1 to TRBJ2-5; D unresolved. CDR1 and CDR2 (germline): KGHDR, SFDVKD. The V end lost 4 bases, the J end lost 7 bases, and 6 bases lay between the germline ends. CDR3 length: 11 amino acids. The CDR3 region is CATSDGLTQYF. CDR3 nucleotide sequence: TGTGCCACCAGTGACGGCTTGACCCAGTACTTC.

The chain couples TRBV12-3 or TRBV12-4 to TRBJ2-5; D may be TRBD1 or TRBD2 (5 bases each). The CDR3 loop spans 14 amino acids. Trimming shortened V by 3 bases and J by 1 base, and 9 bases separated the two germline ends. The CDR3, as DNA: TGTGCCAGCAGTTTGGCCGGGGCCCAAGAGACCCAGTACTTC. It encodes CASSLAGAQETQYF.

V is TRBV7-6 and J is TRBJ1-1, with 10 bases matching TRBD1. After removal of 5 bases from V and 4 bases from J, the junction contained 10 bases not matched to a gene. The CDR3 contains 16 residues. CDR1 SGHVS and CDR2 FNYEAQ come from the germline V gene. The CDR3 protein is CASSQRTGGSGTEAFF. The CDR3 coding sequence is TGTGCCAGCAGCCAGCGGACAGGGGGTTCGGGCACTGAAGCTTTCTTT. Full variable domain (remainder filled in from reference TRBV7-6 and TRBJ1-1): GAGVSQSPRYKVTKRGQDVALRCDPISGHVSLYWYRQALGQGPEFLTYFNYEAQQDKSGLPNDRFSAERPEGSISTLTIQRTEQRDSAMYRCASSQRTGGSGTEAFFGQGTRLTVV.

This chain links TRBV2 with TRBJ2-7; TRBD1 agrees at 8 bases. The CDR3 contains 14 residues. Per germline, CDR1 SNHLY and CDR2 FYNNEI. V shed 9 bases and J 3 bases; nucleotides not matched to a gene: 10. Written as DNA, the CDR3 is TGTGCCAGTCTGGGACAGGTAGGGAACTACGAGCAGTACTTC. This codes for CASLGQVGNYEQYF.

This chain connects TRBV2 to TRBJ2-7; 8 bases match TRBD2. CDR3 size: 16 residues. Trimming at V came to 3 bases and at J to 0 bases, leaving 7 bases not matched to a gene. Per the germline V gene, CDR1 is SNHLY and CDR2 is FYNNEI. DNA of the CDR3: TGTGCCAGCAGTGATCAACTAGCGGTAAGCTCCTACGAGCAGTACTTC. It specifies CASSDQLAVSSYEQYF.

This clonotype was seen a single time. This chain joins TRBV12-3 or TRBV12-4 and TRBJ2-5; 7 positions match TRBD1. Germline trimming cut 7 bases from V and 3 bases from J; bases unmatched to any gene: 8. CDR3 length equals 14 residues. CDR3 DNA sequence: TGTGCCAGCAACGTACAGGGGAGAGAAGAGACCCAGTACTTC. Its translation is CASNVQGREETQYF.

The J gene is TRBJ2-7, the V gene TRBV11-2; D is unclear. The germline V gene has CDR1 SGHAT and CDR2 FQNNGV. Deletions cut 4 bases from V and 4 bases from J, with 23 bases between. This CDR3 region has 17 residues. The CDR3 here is CASSSRSAEPKWYEQYF. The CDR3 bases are TGTGCCAGCAGCTCGAGGTCCGCGGAACCCAAATGGTACGAGCAGTACTTC.

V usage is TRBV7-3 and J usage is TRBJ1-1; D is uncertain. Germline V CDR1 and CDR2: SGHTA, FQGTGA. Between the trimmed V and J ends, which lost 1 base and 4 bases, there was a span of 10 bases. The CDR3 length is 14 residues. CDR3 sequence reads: CASSLRGGGTEAFF. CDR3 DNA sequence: TGTGCCAGCAGCTTAAGGGGAGGAGGCACTGAAGCTTTCTTT. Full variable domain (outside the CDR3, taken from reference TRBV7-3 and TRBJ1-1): GAGVSQTPSNKVTEKGKYVELRCDPISGHTALYWYRQSLGQGPEFLIYFQGTGAADDSGLPNDRFFAVRPEGSVSTLKIQRTERGDSAVYLCASSLRGGGTEAFFGQGTRLTVV.

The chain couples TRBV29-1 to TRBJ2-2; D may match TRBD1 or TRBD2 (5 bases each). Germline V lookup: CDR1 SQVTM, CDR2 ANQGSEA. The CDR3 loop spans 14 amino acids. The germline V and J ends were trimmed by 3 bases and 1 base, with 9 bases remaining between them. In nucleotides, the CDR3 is TGCAGCGTTGAGGGGGTATGGAACACCGGGGAGCTGTTTTTT. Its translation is CSVEGVWNTGELFF.

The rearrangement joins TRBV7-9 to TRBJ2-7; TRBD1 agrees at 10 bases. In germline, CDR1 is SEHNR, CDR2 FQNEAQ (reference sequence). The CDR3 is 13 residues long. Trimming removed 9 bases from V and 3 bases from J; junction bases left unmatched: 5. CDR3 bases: TGTGCCAGTGCGGGACAGGGGCACTACGAGCAGTACTTC. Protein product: CASAGQGHYEQYF. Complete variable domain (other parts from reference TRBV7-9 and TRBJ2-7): DTGVSQNPRHKITKRGQNVTFRCDPISEHNRLYWYRQTLGQGPEFLTYFQNEAQLEKSRLLSDRFSAERPKGSFSTLEIQRTEQGDSAMYLCASAGQGHYEQYFGPGTRLTVT.